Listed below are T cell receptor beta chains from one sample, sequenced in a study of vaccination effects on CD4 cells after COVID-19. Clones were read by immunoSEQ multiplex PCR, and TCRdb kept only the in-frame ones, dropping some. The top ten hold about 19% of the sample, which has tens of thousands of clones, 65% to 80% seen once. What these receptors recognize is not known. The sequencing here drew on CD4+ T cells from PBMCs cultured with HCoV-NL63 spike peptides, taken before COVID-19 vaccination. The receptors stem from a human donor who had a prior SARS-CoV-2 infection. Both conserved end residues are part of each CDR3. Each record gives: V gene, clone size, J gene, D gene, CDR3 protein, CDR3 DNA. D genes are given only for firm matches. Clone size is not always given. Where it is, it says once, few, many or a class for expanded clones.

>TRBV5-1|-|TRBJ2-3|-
CASSYSTDTQYF
TGCGCCAGCAGCTACAGCACAGATACGCAGTATTTT
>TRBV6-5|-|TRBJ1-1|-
CASSSNIPVAAFF
TGTGCCAGCAGTTCCAATATCCCCGTGGCAGCTTTCTTT
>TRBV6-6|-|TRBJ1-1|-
CASSYSNGAFF
TGTGCCAGCAGTTACTCGAATGGGGCTTTCTTT
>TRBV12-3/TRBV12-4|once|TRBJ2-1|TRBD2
CASSFGGLALF
TGTGCCAGCAGTTTTGGAGGACTAGCTCTCTTC
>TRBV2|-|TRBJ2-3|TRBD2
CASTLPRTSGESSQYF
TGTGCCAGCACCCTCCCGAGGACTAGCGGGGAATCGTCGCAGTATTTT
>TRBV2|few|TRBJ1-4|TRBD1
CASSATGGNEKLFF
TGTGCCAGCAGCGCCACAGGGGGTAATGAAAAACTGTTTTTT
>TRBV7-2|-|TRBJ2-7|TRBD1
CASSSGQGLGYEQYF
TGTGCCAGCAGCTCCGGACAGGGGCTGGGCTACGAGCAGTACTTC
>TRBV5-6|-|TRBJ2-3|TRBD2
CASSSGTSGTDTQYF
TGTGCCAGCAGCTCCGGGACTAGCGGCACAGATACGCAGTATTTT
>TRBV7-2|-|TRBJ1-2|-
CASSLAREQTYGYTF
TGTGCCAGCAGCTTAGCCCGAGAGCAGACCTATGGCTACACCTTC
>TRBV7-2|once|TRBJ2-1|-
CASSLGPPGSYNEQFF
TGTGCCAGCAGCTTAGGCCCCCCCGGCAGCTACAATGAGCAGTTCTTC
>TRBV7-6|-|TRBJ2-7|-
CASSLYSRSEQYF
TGTGCCAGCAGCTTATATTCGAGAAGCGAGCAGTACTTC
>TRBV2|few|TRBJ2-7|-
CASSEPYVAGNEQYF
TGTGCCAGCAGTGAACCCTACGTGGCGGGGAACGAGCAGTACTTC
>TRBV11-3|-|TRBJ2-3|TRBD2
CASSSRLAGASDTQYF
TGTGCCAGCAGCTCCCGACTAGCGGGAGCCTCAGATACGCAGTATTTT
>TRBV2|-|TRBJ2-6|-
CASSQEDSGANVLTF
TGTGCCAGCAGTCAAGAGGACTCTGGGGCCAACGTCCTGACTTTC
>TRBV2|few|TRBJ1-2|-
CASSGRWGDYGYTF
TGTGCCAGCAGTGGACGGTGGGGCGACTATGGCTACACCTTC
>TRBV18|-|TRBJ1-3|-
CASSPSDSSGNTIYF
TGTGCCAGCTCACCGTCCGACAGCTCTGGAAACACCATATATTTT
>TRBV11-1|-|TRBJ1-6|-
CASSINTYNSPLHF
TGTGCCAGCAGCATCAATACCTATAATTCACCCCTCCACTTT
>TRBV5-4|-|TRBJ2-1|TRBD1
CASSIGQGNEQFF
TGTGCCAGCAGCATTGGACAGGGCAATGAGCAGTTCTTC
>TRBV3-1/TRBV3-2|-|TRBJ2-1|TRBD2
CASSQDPTSGSHEQFF
TGTGCCAGCAGCCAAGATCCAACTAGCGGGAGCCATGAGCAGTTCTTC
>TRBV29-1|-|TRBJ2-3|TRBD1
CSVNAYLPDRMIWTDTQYF
TGCAGCGTGAACGCATACCTCCCGGACAGGATGATTTGGACAGATACGCAGTATTTT
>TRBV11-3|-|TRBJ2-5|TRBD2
CASSFDGGVQETQYF
TGTGCCAGCAGCTTTGACGGGGGGGTCCAAGAGACCCAGTACTTC
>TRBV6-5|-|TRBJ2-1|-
CASSRQEDYNEQFF
TGTGCCAGCAGCCGACAGGAGGACTACAATGAGCAGTTCTTC
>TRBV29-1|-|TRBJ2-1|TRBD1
CSARDRGPYNEQFF
TGCAGCGCCCGGGACAGGGGGCCGTACAATGAGCAGTTCTTC
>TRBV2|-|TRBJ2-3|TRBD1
CASSGQGRTDTQYF
TGTGCCAGCAGTGGACAGGGACGCACAGATACGCAGTATTTT
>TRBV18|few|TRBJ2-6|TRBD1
CASSRTRPGTGHSGANVLTF
TGTGCCAGCTCACGAACCCGCCCCGGGACAGGCCACTCTGGGGCCAACGTCCTGACTTTC
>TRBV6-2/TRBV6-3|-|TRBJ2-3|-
CASSYSRDGTQYF
TGTGCCAGCAGTTACTCACGGGACGGTACGCAGTATTTT
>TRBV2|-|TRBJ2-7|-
CASSLQSYEQYF
TGTGCCAGCAGTCTACAGTCCTACGAGCAGTACTTC
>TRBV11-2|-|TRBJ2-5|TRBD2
CASSPRRGGDRETQYF
TGTGCCAGCAGCCCCCGCCGCGGGGGTGATCGAGAGACCCAGTACTTC
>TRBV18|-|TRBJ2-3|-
CASSSPADTQYF
TGTGCCAGCTCATCTCCGGCAGATACGCAGTATTTT
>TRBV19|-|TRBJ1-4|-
CASSIDPQSVDKLFF
TGTGCCAGTAGTATAGATCCACAGTCAGTTGACAAACTGTTTTTT
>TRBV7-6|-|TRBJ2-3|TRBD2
CASSPLADSTDTQYF
TGTGCCAGCAGCCCGCTAGCGGATAGCACAGATACGCAGTATTTT
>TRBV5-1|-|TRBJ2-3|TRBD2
CASSLSLAGGMDTQYF
TGCGCCAGCAGCTTGAGTCTAGCGGGAGGAATGGATACGCAGTATTTT
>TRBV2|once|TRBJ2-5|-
CASSANGAQETQYF
TGTGCCAGCAGTGCCAACGGGGCACAGGAGACCCAGTACTTC